One sample yielded the 17 T cell receptor beta chains listed below, sequenced in a study of shared clonotypes between healthy human individuals. The protocol was immunoSEQ multiplex PCR, while the TCRdb copy is restricted to in-frame clones and leaves out a portion. The sample consists of 950,000 to 1,100,000 clones, approximately 76% of them appearing once. What was sequenced was memory CD4+ T cells sorted from blood. Subset meaning: CD45RA-negative fraction. The origin of the receptors is a man aged 18 to 35 in good health.

CDR3 residues: CASLPGRVTNYGYTF. In DNA, the CDR3 is TGTGCCAGCCTTCCCGGGAGGGTCACTAACTATGGCTACACCTTC. V and J are TRBV5-8 and TRBJ1-2; no clear D gene. The CDR3 sequence is 15 residues long. Germline V gene lookup returns CDR1 SGHTS and CDR2 YDEGEE. Trimming took 7 bases from V and 0 from J, leaving 16 bases between them.

V usage is TRBV28 and J usage is TRBJ2-1; the D gene could be TRBD1 or TRBD2 (5 bases each). This CDR3 has 17 amino acids. Germline V CDR1 and CDR2: MDHEN, SYDVKM. V lost 3 bases, J lost 7 bases, and 22 bases lay in between. The CDR3, as DNA: TGTGCCAGCAGTTTTTGGAAGTCGGGGCTATTGAGGAATGAGCAGTTCTTC. This encodes CASSFWKSGLLRNEQFF.

The J gene is TRBJ1-2, the V gene TRBV2; TRBD1 matches at 7 bases. Germline trimming cut 2 bases from V and 7 bases from J; bases unmatched to any gene: 4. CDR1 and CDR2 (germline): SNHLY, FYNNEI. The length of the CDR3 is 13 residues. CDR3 nucleotide sequence: TGTGCCAGCAGTGAATTAGGGGGCGCTGGCTACACCTTC. This codes for CASSELGGAGYTF.

This chain connects TRBV7-6 to TRBJ2-3, with D possibly matching TRBD2 (5 bases). Germline-derived CDR1 and CDR2 are SGHVS and FNYEAQ. Trimming pared 1 base from V and 0 bases from J, leaving 11 bases between. The CDR3 has 16 amino acids. The CDR3 coding sequence is TGTGCCAGCAGCTTAGGACGGGGTACTAGCACAGATACGCAGTATTTT. Residues: CASSLGRGTSTDTQYF.

The chain has TRBV13 and TRBJ2-5; weak D call: TRBD2 (6 bases). TRBJ2-7 matches the DNA end more closely, so the J call is doubtful. Germline CDR1 and CDR2: PRHDT and FYEKMQ (reference sequence). This CDR3 has 12 amino acids. The CDR3 sequence: CASSLHGGEQYF. Here the CDR3 DNA reads TGTGCCAGCAGCCTTCACGGGGGCGAGCAGTACTTC.

The chain is built from TRBV19 and TRBJ1-2, with 8 bases that match TRBD1. The J segment lost 3 bases and the V segment lost 8 bases, leaving 2 bases of the junction unmatched. Germline V lookup: CDR1 LNHDA, CDR2 SQIVND (reference sequence). The CDR3 runs to 12 residues. The CDR3 loop is CASSTGDYGYTF. The CDR3 DNA reads as TGTGCCAGTTCGACAGGGGACTATGGCTACACCTTC.

The chain is built from TRBV5-1 and TRBJ2-1; maybe TRBD2 (6 bases). The CDR3 length is 14 residues. V was pared by 2 bases and J by 8 bases, with 14 bases between. The germline gives CDR1 SGHRS, CDR2 YFSETQ. CDR3 residues: CASSFLGRQDEQFF. CDR3 DNA sequence: TGCGCCAGCAGCTTTCTTGGGAGGCAGGATGAGCAGTTCTTC.

A remark on this clone: Sequence at one end of the junction differs from germline and may be a read error. This chain links TRBV19 with TRBJ1-1; TRBD1 aligns across 7 bases. This CDR3 spans 14 amino acids. Germline loops: CDR1 LNHDA, CDR2 SQIVND (reference sequence). The CDR3 loop is CACRPDRVNTEAFF. The CDR3 bases are TGTGCCTGTAGACCAGACAGGGTGAACACTGAAGCTTTCTTT.

Only a few counts were recorded for this clone. The chain recombines TRBV7-3 with TRBJ1-1; maybe TRBD1 (5 bases). The CDR3 is 13 amino acids. Germline V lookup: CDR1 SGHTA, CDR2 FQGTGA. V gave up 3 bases and J gave up 1 base, with 6 bases separating them. The CDR3 spells CASSFGGNTEAFF. In DNA, the CDR3 is TGTGCCAGCAGCTTTGGGGGGAACACTGAAGCTTTCTTT.

V and J are TRBV7-8 and TRBJ1-4; a possible D gene is TRBD1 (6 bases). Trimming stripped 2 bases from V and 8 bases from J, with 12 bases between. The CDR3 is 14 residues long. Germline CDR1 and CDR2: SGHVS and FQNEAQ. CDR3 DNA sequence: TGTGCCAGCAGCTTATTGCAGGGGAACGAAAAACTGTTTTTT. Residues: CASSLLQGNEKLFF. Using reference TRBV7-8 and TRBJ1-4 for the parts outside the CDR3, the full variable domain is GAGVSQSPRYKVAKRGQDVALRCDPISGHVSLFWYQQALGQGPEFLTYFQNEAQLDKSGLPSDRFFAERPEGSVSTLKIQRTQQEDSAVYLCASSLLQGNEKLFFGSGTQLSVL.

This clone was seen a handful of times. The V gene is TRBV27, the J gene TRBJ2-3; D unclear. Germline V CDR1 and CDR2: MNHEY, SMNVEV (reference sequence). This CDR3 comprises 14 residues. The germline V and J ends were trimmed by 4 bases and 2 bases, with 10 bases remaining between them. The CDR3 spells CASSSQLNTDTQYF. In nucleotides, the CDR3 is TGTGCCAGCAGTTCACAACTCAACACAGATACGCAGTATTTT.

The chain combines TRBV5-1 with TRBJ2-6; weak D call: TRBD1 (6 bases). V dropped 0 bases and J dropped 5 bases, with 12 bases sitting between them. The CDR3 has 16 amino acids. Germline lookup yields CDR1 SGHRS and CDR2 YFSETQ. The CDR3: CASSLGSGVWANVLTF. In DNA form, the CDR3 reads TGCGCCAGCAGCTTGGGGTCAGGGGTCTGGGCCAACGTCCTGACTTTC.

The chain carries TRBV6-1 and TRBJ1-2; 12 bases fit TRBD1. There are 15 residues in the CDR3. V shed 4 bases and J 8 bases; nucleotides not matched to a gene: 8. The germline V gene has CDR1 MNHNS and CDR2 SASEGT. This CDR3 is CASSAGTGGALGYTF. The CDR3 coding sequence is TGTGCCAGCAGTGCCGGGACAGGGGGCGCACTGGGCTACACCTTC.

The rearrangement links TRBV6-6 to TRBJ1-2; D is unresolved. Trimming cost V 0 bases and J 8 bases, with 10 bases left between them. Germline-derived CDR1 and CDR2 are MNHNY and SVGAGI (reference sequence). The CDR3 is made up of 13 amino acids. The DNA for the CDR3 is TGTGCCAGCAGTTACTCCCCGGACGCCGGCTACACCTTC. Translation: CASSYSPDAGYTF.

The rearrangement links TRBV14 to TRBJ2-7, with a weak D call TRBD2 (5 bases). The germline gives CDR1 SGHDN, CDR2 FVKESK. CDR3 length equals 15 residues. V gave up 5 bases and J gave up 0 bases, with 14 bases separating them. In DNA form, the CDR3 reads TGTGCCAGCAGCTCACGGACGGGGTACTCCTACGAGCAGTACTTC. Amino acids: CASSSRTGYSYEQYF.

The J gene is TRBJ2-5, the V gene TRBV5-6; D call uncertain. This CDR3 contains 11 residues. The germline V and J ends were trimmed by 2 bases and 3 bases, with 2 bases remaining between them. Germline assignment: CDR1 SGHDT and CDR2 YYEEEE. The CDR3 nucleotides are TGTGCCAGCAGCTTTAAAGAGACCCAGTACTTC. Protein product: CASSFKETQYF.

CDR3 coding DNA: TGTGCCAGCAGCTTAGGTCGTTATGGACTGCCCGAGGGGTACGAGCAGTACTTC. Protein product: CASSLGRYGLPEGYEQYF. This chain uses TRBV7-9 with TRBJ2-7, with D possibly called TRBD1 or TRBD2 (5 bases each). This CDR3 spans 18 amino acids. CDR1 and CDR2 (germline): SEHNR, FQNEAQ (reference sequence). V gave up 1 base and J gave up 4 bases, with 23 bases separating them.